The 2 T cell receptor beta chains in this list originate from one sample, sequenced in a study of beta chain features in type 1 diabetes. Findings and caveats of the study: Shortening that was moderate but significant affected the TCRB CDR3s of Type 1 diabetes patients in all four CD4+ subsets.

No antigens are known for them. Expressed TCRB transcripts were sequenced because the isolated RNA had all been reverse transcribed beforehand. Only in-frame clones appear in the TCRdb table, and some are missing; sequencing was by immunoSEQ multiplex PCR. The top ten hold more than 0.1% of the sample, which has 600,000 to 750,000 clones, around 11% seen once. Material: naive CD4+ T cells from blood. The receptors shown here come from a man younger than 40 with type 1 diabetes.

This clone was detected only once. J is TRBJ1-6 and V is TRBV4-2; D ambiguous. Germline assignment: CDR1 LGHNA and CDR2 YNFKEQ. The CDR3 runs to 15 residues. The V and J ends lost 1 base and 9 bases respectively, with 13 bases between them. The CDR3 spells CASSQGHTAPSPLHF. In DNA form, the CDR3 reads TGTGCCAGCAGCCAAGGTCATACCGCGCCTTCACCCCTCCACTTT.

This chain connects TRBV7-2 to TRBJ2-1, with 8 bases identical to TRBD2. CDR1 is SGHTA, CDR2 FQGNSA, per germline. The CDR3 is made up of 15 amino acids. The J segment lost 1 base and the V segment lost 2 bases, leaving 1 base of the junction unmatched. The DNA for the CDR3 is TGTGCCAGCAGCTTAAGCGGGGGATCCTACAATGAGCAGTTCTTC. Amino acid sequence: CASSLSGGSYNEQFF.